A single sample gave rise to the 11 T cell receptor beta chains below, sequenced in a study of T cell responses to AZD1222 COVID-19 vaccine. Method: immunoSEQ multiplex PCR; TCRdb's copy keeps in-frame clones and lacks some. The sample carries approximately 150,000 clones, roughly 90% recorded once. This specimen was peripheral blood, taken 28 days after the second AZD1222 dose. Receptors were obtained from an adult who received the AZD1222 COVID-19 vaccine.

Turning to this clone: Other DNA variants within this sample encode the same CDR3. The chain carries TRBV7-9 and TRBJ1-1; D unclear. Trimming took 3 bases from V and 2 from J, leaving 7 bases between them. The CDR3 loop spans 13 amino acids. Germline-derived CDR1 and CDR2 are SEHNR and FQNEAQ (reference sequence). The CDR3 bases are TGTGCCAGCAGCTTCGATGGAAACACTGAAGCTTTCTTT. It encodes CASSFDGNTEAFF.

The V and J genes are TRBV9 and TRBJ1-1; D unclear. The CDR3 is 17 residues long. V lost 0 bases and J lost 2, with 17 bases in between. CDR1 is SGDLS and CDR2 is YYNGEE in the germline V gene. The CDR3 region is CASSVAPRAVGNTEAFF. The DNA for the CDR3 is TGTGCCAGCAGCGTAGCCCCGCGGGCAGTGGGAAACACTGAAGCTTTCTTT.

The chain employs TRBV27 and TRBJ1-5, with D perhaps matching TRBD1 (6 bases). The germline CDR1 and CDR2 sequences are MNHEY and SMNVEV (reference sequence). Trimming cost V 6 bases and J 4 bases, with 19 bases left between them. The CDR3 sequence is 16 residues long. The CDR3 protein is CASSLTAEGGNQPQHF. CDR3 sequence (DNA): TGTGCCAGCAGCTTAACCGCCGAGGGGGGTAATCAGCCCCAGCATTTT.

This chain links TRBV29-1 with TRBJ2-3, with D maybe TRBD2 (5 bases). Deletions cut 6 bases from V and 2 bases from J, with 15 bases between. CDR1 and CDR2 from the germline V gene are SQVTM and ANQGSEA. This CDR3 has 14 amino acids. The CDR3 DNA reads as TGCAGCGTAGGCCCGGGGTCGTCCACAGATACGCAGTATTTT. It is translated as CSVGPGSSTDTQYF.

This clone appeared once. The V gene is TRBV5-1, the J gene TRBJ1-5; D is unclear. V dropped 0 bases and J dropped 7 bases, with 11 bases sitting between them. Germline V CDR1 and CDR2: SGHRS, YFSETQ. The CDR3 extends over 14 amino acids. The CDR3 reads CASSLGGFEQPQHF. CDR3 in DNA: TGCGCCAGCAGCTTGGGGGGATTCGAACAGCCCCAGCATTTT.

The chain recombines TRBV7-9 with TRBJ1-2; D may be TRBD1 (5 bases). The CDR3 covers 16 residues. Trimming took 3 bases from V and 1 from J, leaving 15 bases between them. Germline CDR1 reads SEHNR; CDR2 reads FQNEAQ (reference sequence). CDR3 nucleotide sequence: TGTGCCAGCAGCTTGGGGGAGCCTTGGGGTAACTATGGCTACACCTTC. Protein: CASSLGEPWGNYGYTF.

The V and J genes are TRBV5-1 and TRBJ2-2; 7 bases are shared with TRBD1. Germline lookup yields CDR1 SGHRS and CDR2 YFSETQ. There are 16 residues in the CDR3. Trimming removed 3 bases from V and 8 bases from J; junction bases left unmatched: 13. CDR3 sequence (DNA): TGCGCCAGCAGCTGGGGATCGGGACAGTTATCTGGGGAGCTGTTTTTT. Its protein product is CASSWGSGQLSGELFF. The whole variable domain, filled in from reference TRBV5-1 and TRBJ2-2, reads KAGVTQTPRYLIKTRGQQVTLSCSPISGHRSVSWYQQTPGQGLQFLFEYFSETQRNKGNFPGRFSGRQFSNSRSEMNVSTLELGDSALYLCASSWGSGQLSGELFFGEGSRLTVL.

This rearrangement joins TRBV2 to TRBJ2-1, with TRBD2 identical over 10 bases. With 6 bases clipped from V and 2 bases from J, the junction kept 4 bases outside the gene matches. The germline CDR1 and CDR2 sequences are SNHLY and FYNNEI. This CDR3 comprises 15 residues. CDR3 sequence reads: CASRRLAGPYNEQFF. Here the CDR3 DNA reads TGTGCCAGCAGGAGACTAGCGGGTCCCTACAATGAGCAGTTCTTC.

The gene calls are TRBV28 and TRBJ1-1, with unresolved D. V shed 1 base and J shed 8 bases, with 5 bases lying between them. The germline CDR1 and CDR2 sequences are MDHEN and SYDVKM. The CDR3 totals 11 residues. CDR3 sequence: CASSLFHEAFF. The CDR3 DNA sequence: TGTGCCAGCAGTTTATTTCACGAAGCTTTCTTT.

This rearrangement joins TRBV4-1 to TRBJ1-3; the D gene is possibly TRBD1 (6 bases). This CDR3 comprises 16 residues. With 7 bases removed from V and 2 bases from J, the gap between germline ends came to 18 bases. Germline CDR1 is MGHRA and CDR2 is YSYEKL. CDR3 residues: CASTQSVPGAGNTIYF. In nucleotides, the CDR3 is TGCGCCAGCACCCAGTCTGTTCCAGGGGCTGGAAACACCATATATTTT.

V usage is TRBV29-1 and J usage is TRBJ2-2; D is unclear. Germline CDR1 and CDR2: SQVTM and ANQGSEA. The CDR3 is 11 residues long. The ends were cut back, 4 bases at V and 5 bases at J, with 5 bases in the middle. This CDR3 reads CSVGGTGELFF. DNA for the CDR3: TGCAGCGTTGGGGGAACCGGGGAGCTGTTTTTT.